Presented here are 7 T cell receptor beta chains from one specimen sequenced in a study of cytomegalovirus exposure and HLA in healthy donors. The PCR had 60 Vbeta and 13 Jbeta primers. The table came from immunoSEQ multiplex PCR; TCRdb's copy has only in-frame clones and leaves some out. The table shows some 200,000 clones, with around 70% occurring only once. What was sequenced was PBMCs. The receptors here all came from a man aged 40-55 years in good health and CMV-seropositive.

The chain uses TRBV4-2 and TRBJ2-1; 12 bases match TRBD2. The CDR3 loop spans 16 amino acids. The germline gives CDR1 LGHNA, CDR2 YNFKEQ. V lost 3 bases, J lost 7 bases, and 7 bases stayed unmatched. CDR3 amino acids: CASSQNLAGGENEQFF. The DNA for the CDR3 is TGTGCCAGCAGCCAGAATCTAGCGGGGGGGGAGAATGAGCAGTTCTTC.

The chain is built from TRBV6-6 and TRBJ2-7; D might be TRBD2 (5 bases). Between the trimmed V and J ends, which lost 2 bases and 0 bases, there was a span of 11 bases. Germline CDR1 MNHNY, CDR2 SVGAGI (reference sequence). There are 15 residues in the CDR3. This chain's CDR3 is CASSYADLASYEQYF. The CDR3 coding sequence is TGTGCCAGCAGTTACGCGGACTTGGCCTCCTACGAGCAGTACTTC.

The CDR3: CASSQGEGGLDYEQYF. CDR3 sequence (DNA): TGTGCCAGCAGTCAAGGGGAGGGGGGCCTAGACTACGAGCAGTACTTC. This chain uses TRBV7-9 with TRBJ2-7; a possible D gene is TRBD2 (7 bases). Germline CDR1 and CDR2: SEHNR and FQNEAQ (reference sequence). The CDR3 is 16 residues long. V dropped 6 bases and J dropped 3 bases, with 21 bases sitting between them. The full variable domain, with the rest looked up from reference TRBV7-9 and TRBJ2-7, is DTGVSQNPRHKITKRGQNVTFRCDPISEHNRLYWYRQTLGQGPEFLTYFQNEAQLEKSRLLSDRFSAERPKGSFSTLEIQRTEQGDSAMYLCASSQGEGGLDYEQYFGPGTRLTVT.

J is TRBJ1-2 and V is TRBV27; no clear D. Germline lookup yields CDR1 MNHEY and CDR2 SMNVEV (reference sequence). The ends were cut back, 7 bases at V and 7 bases at J, with 25 bases in the middle. The CDR3 covers 16 residues. CDR3 sequence reads: CASNRLGGLSMGGYTF. CDR3 coding DNA: TGTGCCAGCAACCGCCTGGGAGGGCTCTCCATGGGTGGCTACACCTTC.

Comment on this clone: In the same sample, other DNA sequences code for this CDR3. The CDR3, as DNA: TGTGCCAGCAGCTTAGCAGGGGGCCCCTCTGGAAACACCATATATTTT. Protein sequence: CASSLAGGPSGNTIYF. The chain employs TRBV7-6 and TRBJ1-3, with 7 bases that match TRBD1. Germline loops: CDR1 SGHVS, CDR2 FNYEAQ. The CDR3 runs to 16 residues. Losses at the gene ends were 0 bases for V and 0 bases for J; bases not matched to a gene: 2.

CDR3 bases: TGTGCCAGCGGACCCGGGACTTACAATGAGCAGTTCTTC. Translation: CASGPGTYNEQFF. The V call is TRBV6-5, the J call TRBJ2-1, with TRBD2 as a possible D gene (6 bases). The CDR3 contains 13 residues. Trimming took 8 bases from V and 4 from J, leaving 12 bases between them. Germline values: CDR1 MNHEY, CDR2 SVGAGI.

J is TRBJ1-5 and V is TRBV7-6, with D perhaps matching TRBD1 (5 bases). The CDR3 is 17 amino acids. The ends were cut back, 5 bases at V and 3 bases at J, with 20 bases in the middle. Germline loops: CDR1 SGHVS, CDR2 FNYEAQ. The CDR3 is CASSPTSGGWANQPQHF. The CDR3 DNA follows: TGTGCCAGCAGCCCCACCTCGGGGGGTTGGGCCAATCAGCCCCAGCATTTT.